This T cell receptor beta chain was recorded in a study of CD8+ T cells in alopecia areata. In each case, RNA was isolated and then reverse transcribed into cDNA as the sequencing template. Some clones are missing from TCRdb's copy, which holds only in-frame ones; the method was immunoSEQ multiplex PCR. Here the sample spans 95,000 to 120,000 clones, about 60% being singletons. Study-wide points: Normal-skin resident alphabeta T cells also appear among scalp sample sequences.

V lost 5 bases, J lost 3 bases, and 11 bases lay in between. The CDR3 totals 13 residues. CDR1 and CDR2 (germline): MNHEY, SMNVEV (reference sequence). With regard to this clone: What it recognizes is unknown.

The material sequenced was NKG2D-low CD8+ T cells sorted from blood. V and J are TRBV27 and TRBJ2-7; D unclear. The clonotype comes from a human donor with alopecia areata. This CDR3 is CASSPPPFYEQYF. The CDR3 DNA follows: TGTGCCAGCAGTCCCCCACCTTTCTACGAGCAGTACTTC.